The present TCR beta chain was sequenced within a study of T cells in Graves' hyperthyroidism and ophthalmopathy. The table lists this clonotype with many counts. As yet, its antigen is unknown. TCR beta CDR3 sequences were amplified from RNA transcripts. Researchers ran a first-round RT-PCR on the TCR CDR3 using the HTBI primer set. MiXCR was run by TCRdb on the multiplex PCR reads, yielding one entry per CDR3 protein. The table lists about 410,000 distinct CDR3 sequences, roughly 15% of them singletons. Germline V lookup: CDR1 KGHSH, CDR2 LQKENI. J lost 3 bases, V lost 4 bases, and 4 bases had no gene match. The CDR3 sequence is 15 residues long. Findings of the study overall: Blood samples included most of the expanded thyroid clonotypes exceeding 0.001.

Specimen: blood. The receptor comes from a man younger than 30 with Graves' ophthalmopathy. The V and J genes are TRBV18 and TRBJ2-5, with 11 bases fitting TRBD2. Written as DNA, the CDR3 is TGTGCCAGCTCACAACTAGCGGGGGATAAAGAGACCCAGTACTTC. As protein: CASSQLAGDKETQYF.